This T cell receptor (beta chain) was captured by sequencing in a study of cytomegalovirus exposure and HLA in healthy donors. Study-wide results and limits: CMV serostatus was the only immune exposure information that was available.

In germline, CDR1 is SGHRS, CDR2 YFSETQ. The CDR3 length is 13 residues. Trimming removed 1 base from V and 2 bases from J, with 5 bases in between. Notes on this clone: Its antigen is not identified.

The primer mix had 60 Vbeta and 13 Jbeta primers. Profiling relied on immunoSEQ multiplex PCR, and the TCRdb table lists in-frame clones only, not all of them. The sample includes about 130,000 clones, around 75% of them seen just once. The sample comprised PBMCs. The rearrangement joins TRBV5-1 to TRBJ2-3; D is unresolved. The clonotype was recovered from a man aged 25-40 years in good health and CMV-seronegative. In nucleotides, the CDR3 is TGCGCCAGCAGCTTGTCATTCACAGATACGCAGTATTTT. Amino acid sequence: CASSLSFTDTQYF.